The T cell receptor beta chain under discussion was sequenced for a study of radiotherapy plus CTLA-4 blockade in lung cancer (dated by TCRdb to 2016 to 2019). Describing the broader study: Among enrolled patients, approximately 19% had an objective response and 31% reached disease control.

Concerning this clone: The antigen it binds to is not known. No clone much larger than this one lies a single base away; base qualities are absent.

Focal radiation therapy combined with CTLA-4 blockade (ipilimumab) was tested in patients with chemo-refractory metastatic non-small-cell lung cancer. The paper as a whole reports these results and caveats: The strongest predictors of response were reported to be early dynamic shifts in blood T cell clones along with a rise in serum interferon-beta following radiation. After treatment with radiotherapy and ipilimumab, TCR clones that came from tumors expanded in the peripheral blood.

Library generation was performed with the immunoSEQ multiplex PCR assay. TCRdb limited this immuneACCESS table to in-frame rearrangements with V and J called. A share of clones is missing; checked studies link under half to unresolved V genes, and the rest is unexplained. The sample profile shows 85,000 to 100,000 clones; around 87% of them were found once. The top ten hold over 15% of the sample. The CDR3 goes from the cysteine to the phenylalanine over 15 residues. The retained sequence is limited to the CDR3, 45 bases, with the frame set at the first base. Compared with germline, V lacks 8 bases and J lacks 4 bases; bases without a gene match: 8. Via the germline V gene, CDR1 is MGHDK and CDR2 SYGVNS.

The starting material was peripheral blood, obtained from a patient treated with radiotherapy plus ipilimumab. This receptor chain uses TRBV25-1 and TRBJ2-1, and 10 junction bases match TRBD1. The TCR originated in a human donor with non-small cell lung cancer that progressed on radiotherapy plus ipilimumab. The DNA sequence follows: TGTGCCAGCTCGGAGGGGACAGGGGTTTACAATGAGCAGTTCTTC. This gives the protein CASSEGTGVYNEQFF.